The present T cell receptor beta chain was sequenced within a study of radiotherapy plus CTLA-4 blockade in lung cancer. This clone has only one observation. Germline loops: CDR1 MNHNS, CDR2 SASEGT. The V gene lost 7 bases and the J gene lost 1 base, with 13 bases spanning the gap. The CDR3 runs 14 residues. The data were produced by immunoSEQ multiplex PCR, yet TCRdb's version contains in-frame clones alone and is incomplete. The sample records roughly 62,000 clones, approximately 80% being singletons. The origin of this receptor is a human donor with non-small cell lung cancer who had a complete response to radiotherapy plus ipilimumab. The rearrangement joins TRBV6-1 to TRBJ1-1; D perhaps matches TRBD1 (5 bases). Here the sequenced sample was peripheral blood, taken from a patient treated with radiotherapy plus ipilimumab. The CDR3 here is CASIPGTENTEAFF. The DNA of the CDR3 is TGTGCCAGCATCCCCGGGACGGAGAACACTGAAGCTTTCTTT.